This T cell receptor beta chain was found in a study of Tregs in tolerant kidney transplant recipients. Per the germline V gene, CDR1 is SQVTM and CDR2 is ANQGSEA. CDR3 size: 13 residues. Deletions cut 2 bases from V and 5 bases from J, with 13 bases between. A note on this clone: The target antigen is unknown.

General study findings and limits: Changing PCR primers prevented nucleotide comparison between some patients' samples. The most relevant donor-specific Treg TCRbeta repertoire apparently came from expansion with activated donor B cells. Validation in larger populations is needed because few patients were studied.

The nonmyeloablative bone marrow transplants came from related graft donors, with transient mixed chimerism. Unstimulated regulatory T cells (CD4+CD25+CD127-), CD4+CD25- non-regulatory cells, CD4 and CD8 cells were FACS-sorted from thawed PBMCs. Sequenced by immunoSEQ multiplex PCR; TCRdb stores in-frame clones only, minus some. The table shows some 50,000 clones, with approximately 89% occurring only once. The material was CD8+ T cells from blood (PBMCs), obtained 12 months after the transplant. The clonotype was recovered from a human patient who received a combined kidney and bone marrow transplant. Some T cells may arise from the graft donor. The chain recombines TRBV29-1 with TRBJ2-7; possible D gene TRBD1, 5 bases. CDR3 loop: CSVELVRENEQYF. DNA of the CDR3: TGCAGCGTTGAATTGGTCAGGGAAAACGAGCAGTACTTC.